This T cell receptor beta chain originates from a study of blood T cell repertoires in COVID-19. V lost 2 bases to trimming and J lost 3 bases, with 8 bases between them. From germline, CDR1 is SGHNT and CDR2 YYREEE (reference sequence). The CDR3 consists of 13 residues. The table came from immunoSEQ multiplex PCR; TCRdb's copy has only in-frame clones and leaves some out. The table lists 120,000 to 150,000 clones, 70% to 85% of them singletons, with 5.5% to 7% in the top ten. Specimen: peripheral blood. This receptor was taken from a human donor in a cohort sampled during active COVID-19. The chain couples TRBV5-4 to TRBJ2-5; no clear D. The CDR3 nucleotides read TGTGCCAGCAGCTTTCGGAGCGAAGAGACCCAGTACTTC. This codes for CASSFRSEETQYF.